This T cell receptor beta chain was found in a study of T cell responses to AZD1222 COVID-19 vaccine. Across the whole study: Samples with a second dose at about 4 or about 12 weeks were pooled together.

A note on this clone: The antigen remains undetermined.

TCRdb's table, derived via immunoSEQ multiplex PCR, lists solely in-frame clones and lacks some. The profile shows 140,000 to 150,000 clones, 70% to 90% of them singletons. Study-wide findings and caveats: The breadth and depth of Spike-specific TCRs increased once two AZD1222 doses had been given.

V lost 8 bases and J lost 6, with 17 bases in between. The CDR3 is 14 amino acids. The germline V gene encodes CDR1 SNHLY and CDR2 FYNNEI. This specimen consisted of peripheral blood, obtained on day 0 of AZD1222 vaccination. The V gene is TRBV2, the J gene TRBJ1-5; D remains unclear. This TCR derives from an adult in good health. The CDR3 DNA reads as TGTGCCAGCGGAACCGGGGTTCTTACTCAGCCCCAGCATTTT. Its translation: CASGTGVLTQPQHF. The full variable domain, its missing parts supplied by reference TRBV2 and TRBJ1-5, is EPEVTQTPSHQVTQMGQEVILRCVPISNHLYFYWYRQILGQKVEFLVSFYNNEISEKSEIFDDQFSVERPDGSNFTLKIRSTKLEDSAMYFCASGTGVLTQPQHFGDGTRLSIL.